Given below is one T cell receptor (beta chain) in context. The antigen is unknown. Sequencing was performed with immunoSEQ multiplex PCR; in TCRdb, only in-frame clones are kept and a portion is missing. The sample yields about 81,000 clones, approximately 90% seen once. The sample is drawn from a study of T cell responses to AZD1222 COVID-19 vaccine. Whole-study findings and limits: Spike-specific TCR breadth and depth grew following two AZD1222 doses. Repertoires were obtained only post-peak T cell response. Researchers report vaccine-associated CD4 TCRs spanning spike, with dominance at 160-218 and 743-854. Among spike-specific TCRs, nearly half reportedly target unmutated variant regions.

The CDR3 spans 13 residues. From germline, CDR1 is SGHNT and CDR2 YENEEA. Trimming shortened V by 1 base and J by 8 bases, and 9 bases separated the two germline ends. The input for sequencing was peripheral blood, taken 28 days after the second AZD1222 dose. The chain combines TRBV11-3 with TRBJ2-1; D remains ambiguous. This TCR derives from an adult who received the AZD1222 COVID-19 vaccine. The CDR3 region has the DNA TGTGCCAGCAGCTTAGGCGGAGCAGATGAGCAGTTCTTC. This codes for CASSLGGADEQFF.